This paragraph reports one T cell receptor (beta chain). Primers included in the PCR were 60 Vbeta and 13 Jbeta primers. The table came from immunoSEQ multiplex PCR; TCRdb's copy has only in-frame clones and leaves some out. The table records 140,000 to 150,000 clones, about 77% of them present only once. The data originate from a study of cytomegalovirus exposure and HLA in healthy donors. Germline V lookup: CDR1 SGHAT, CDR2 FQNNGV. Trimming took 6 bases from V and 0 from J, leaving 5 bases between them. The CDR3 sequence is 12 residues long. Sequences were obtained from PBMCs. The rearrangement joins TRBV11-2 to TRBJ1-1; no reliable D call. This receptor was identified in a male donor in good health and CMV-seronegative. The chain's CDR3 is CASRDLNTEAFF. The CDR3 DNA reads TGTGCCAGCAGGGACTTGAACACTGAAGCTTTCTTT.